This TCR beta chain derives from a study of cytomegalovirus exposure and HLA in healthy donors. Sequenced by immunoSEQ multiplex PCR; TCRdb stores in-frame clones only, minus some. The data hold about 110,000 clones, with under 85% observed a single time. The CDR3 is made up of 16 amino acids. Germline V gives CDR1 SGHTA, CDR2 FQGTGA. Trimming cost V 5 bases and J 2 bases; bases outside gene matches: 4. The chain couples TRBV7-3 to TRBJ2-5; 14 bases match TRBD2. This TCR was recovered from a young woman in good health and CMV-seronegative. Input material: PBMCs. DNA of the CDR3: TGTGCCAGCAGCCCGAGACTAGCGGGAGGGCAAGAGACCCAGTACTTC. Its protein product is CASSPRLAGGQETQYF.